A selection of T cell receptor beta chains follows, all from one sample in a study of OX40 agonist ivuxolimab in advanced cancers. Sequenced by immunoSEQ multiplex PCR; TCRdb stores in-frame clones only, minus some. The sample yields 25,000 to 35,000 clones, less than 85% seen once. The specimen was CD4+ or CD8+ T cells sorted from blood, collected in a trial of the OX40 agonist ivuxolimab. Every receptor here comes from an adult with an advanced solid tumor such as melanoma, head and neck, liver or kidney cancer. The CDR3 runs from the conserved cysteine through the conserved F or W. Fields, in order: V gene, D gene, CDR3 length, clone size, J gene, CDR3 DNA, CDR3 protein. The D gene is left open where the match is weak. Some rows mark clone size as missing; the rest say once, few, many or name a class of expanded clone.

v_call: TRBV13
d_call: NA
cdr3_length: 15
clone_size: NA
j_call: TRBJ2-7
cdr3_nt: TGTGCCAGCAGCTTAGGAACAGGGACGGCCTACGAGCAGTACTTC
cdr3_aa: CASSLGTGTAYEQYF

v_call: TRBV7-9
d_call: NA
cdr3_length: 13
clone_size: NA
j_call: TRBJ2-7
cdr3_nt: TGTGCCAGCAGCTTTTCGTCAACCTACGAGCAGTACTTC
cdr3_aa: CASSFSSTYEQYF

v_call: TRBV13
d_call: NA
cdr3_length: 12
clone_size: NA
j_call: TRBJ1-2
cdr3_nt: TGTGCCAGCAGCTTAGATAAGGATGGCTACACCTTC
cdr3_aa: CASSLDKDGYTF

v_call: TRBV14
d_call: NA
cdr3_length: 14
clone_size: NA
j_call: TRBJ2-7
cdr3_nt: TGTGCCAGCAGCCAAGAATGGAGCTCCTACGAGCAGTACTTC
cdr3_aa: CASSQEWSSYEQYF

v_call: TRBV7-2
d_call: NA
cdr3_length: 13
clone_size: NA
j_call: TRBJ1-6
cdr3_nt: TGTGCCAGCAGCTTGACATCGGGTTCACCCCTCCACTTT
cdr3_aa: CASSLTSGSPLHF

v_call: TRBV11-2
d_call: TRBD2
cdr3_length: 15
clone_size: NA
j_call: TRBJ2-7
cdr3_nt: TGTGCCAGCAGCTTAGAGGGACTAGCGGGAGGGAAGCAGTACTTC
cdr3_aa: CASSLEGLAGGKQYF

v_call: TRBV6-5
d_call: NA
cdr3_length: 15
clone_size: NA
j_call: TRBJ1-4
cdr3_nt: TGTGCCAGCAGTTACTCGGTGGCGGTAAATGAAAAACTGTTTTTT
cdr3_aa: CASSYSVAVNEKLFF

v_call: TRBV5-6
d_call: NA
cdr3_length: 13
clone_size: NA
j_call: TRBJ1-2
cdr3_nt: TGTGCCAGCAGCCTGGCGAATTTCTATGGCTACACCTTC
cdr3_aa: CASSLANFYGYTF

v_call: TRBV30
d_call: TRBD1
cdr3_length: 17
clone_size: few
j_call: TRBJ1-3
cdr3_nt: TGTGCCTGGAGAAGCGTTGCAGGGGGTATTTCTGGAAACACCATATATTTT
cdr3_aa: CAWRSVAGGISGNTIYF

v_call: TRBV7-2
d_call: TRBD2
cdr3_length: 17
clone_size: NA
j_call: TRBJ2-3
cdr3_nt: TGTGCCAGCAGCCGAATCGCCGGGACTAGCTTCACAGATACGCAGTATTTT
cdr3_aa: CASSRIAGTSFTDTQYF

v_call: TRBV5-8
d_call: NA
cdr3_length: 16
clone_size: NA
j_call: TRBJ2-7
cdr3_nt: TGTGCCAGCAGCCTAACCTTATCAGGGCCTGGCTACGAGCAGTACTTC
cdr3_aa: CASSLTLSGPGYEQYF

v_call: TRBV9
d_call: NA
cdr3_length: 13
clone_size: NA
j_call: TRBJ2-2
cdr3_nt: TGTGCCAGCAGCGTAGAGGGGACTGGGGAGCTGTTTTTT
cdr3_aa: CASSVEGTGELFF

v_call: TRBV4-1
d_call: TRBD2
cdr3_length: 16
clone_size: NA
j_call: TRBJ2-1
cdr3_nt: TGCGCCAGCAGCCGGATTAGCGGGAGCTCCTACAATGAGCAGTTCTTC
cdr3_aa: CASSRISGSSYNEQFF

v_call: TRBV5-1
d_call: NA
cdr3_length: 14
clone_size: NA
j_call: TRBJ2-7
cdr3_nt: TGTGCCAGCAGCCCCGGACAGAACTCCTACGAGCAGTACTTC
cdr3_aa: CASSPGQNSYEQYF

v_call: TRBV4-3
d_call: NA
cdr3_length: 15
clone_size: NA
j_call: TRBJ2-7
cdr3_nt: TGCGCCAGCAGCCAAGATGATCTGGGTCCCTACGAGCAGTACTTC
cdr3_aa: CASSQDDLGPYEQYF

v_call: TRBV19
d_call: NA
cdr3_length: 14
clone_size: NA
j_call: TRBJ2-5
cdr3_nt: TGTGCCAGTAGTATAACTACAGTTCAGAGAACCCAGTACTTC
cdr3_aa: CASSITTVQRTQYF

v_call: TRBV7-9
d_call: TRBD1
cdr3_length: 16
clone_size: once
j_call: TRBJ1-1
cdr3_nt: TGTGCCAGCAGTGATCGGGACAGGGGGCTTGACACTGAAGCTTTCTTT
cdr3_aa: CASSDRDRGLDTEAFF

v_call: TRBV4-1
d_call: NA
cdr3_length: 16
clone_size: NA
j_call: TRBJ1-4
cdr3_nt: TGCGCCAGCAGCCTTCTTATAGGAGCAACTAATGAAAAACTGTTTTTT
cdr3_aa: CASSLLIGATNEKLFF

v_call: TRBV11-2
d_call: NA
cdr3_length: 12
clone_size: NA
j_call: TRBJ2-5
cdr3_nt: TGTGCCAGCAGCTTAGATCAGGAGACCCAGTACTTC
cdr3_aa: CASSLDQETQYF

v_call: TRBV15
d_call: NA
cdr3_length: 15
clone_size: NA
j_call: TRBJ1-5
cdr3_nt: TGTGCCACCAGAGGTAACCGCGGTGGCAATCAGCCCCAGCATTTT
cdr3_aa: CATRGNRGGNQPQHF

v_call: TRBV6-5
d_call: NA
cdr3_length: 14
clone_size: NA
j_call: TRBJ1-3
cdr3_nt: TGTGCCAGCAGTTACTCGGGAACTGGAAACACCATATATTTT
cdr3_aa: CASSYSGTGNTIYF

v_call: TRBV19
d_call: NA
cdr3_length: 12
clone_size: NA
j_call: TRBJ2-2
cdr3_nt: TGTGCCAGTAGGGGCGGTACCGGGGAGCTGTTTTTT
cdr3_aa: CASRGGTGELFF

v_call: TRBV27
d_call: TRBD2
cdr3_length: 15
clone_size: NA
j_call: TRBJ2-3
cdr3_nt: TGTGCCAGCACGGGACTAGCGGGAGGGGCAGATACGCAGTATTTT
cdr3_aa: CASTGLAGGADTQYF

v_call: TRBV30
d_call: TRBD2
cdr3_length: 17
clone_size: few
j_call: TRBJ2-3
cdr3_nt: TGTGCCTGGACTCGAGGACTAGCGGAGGTTTGGACAGATACGCAGTATTTT
cdr3_aa: CAWTRGLAEVWTDTQYF

v_call: TRBV4-3
d_call: NA
cdr3_length: 13
clone_size: NA
j_call: TRBJ1-1
cdr3_nt: TGCGCCAGCAGCCAAGATTTCGGCACTGAAGCTTTCTTT
cdr3_aa: CASSQDFGTEAFF

v_call: TRBV9
d_call: TRBD1
cdr3_length: 14
clone_size: NA
j_call: TRBJ2-4
cdr3_nt: TGTGCCAGCAGCGTAGATGACAGGGGATACATTCAGTACTTC
cdr3_aa: CASSVDDRGYIQYF

v_call: TRBV7-9
d_call: TRBD2
cdr3_length: 15
clone_size: once
j_call: TRBJ2-5
cdr3_nt: TGTGCCAGCAGCCCACGAGCGGGGGGTCATGAGACCCAGTACTTC
cdr3_aa: CASSPRAGGHETQYF

v_call: TRBV27
d_call: TRBD2
cdr3_length: 16
clone_size: NA
j_call: TRBJ2-1
cdr3_nt: TGTGCCAGCAGTATCGATAGCGGGAGAATCTACAATGAGCAGTTCTTC
cdr3_aa: CASSIDSGRIYNEQFF

v_call: TRBV6-6
d_call: NA
cdr3_length: 14
clone_size: NA
j_call: TRBJ2-7
cdr3_nt: TGTGCCAGCAGTTACGAGGACCGAACCTACGAGCAGTACTTC
cdr3_aa: CASSYEDRTYEQYF

v_call: TRBV5-6
d_call: NA
cdr3_length: 14
clone_size: few
j_call: TRBJ1-2
cdr3_nt: TGTGCCAGCAGTCCGCCAGATGGCAACTATGGCTACACCTTC
cdr3_aa: CASSPPDGNYGYTF

v_call: TRBV7-8
d_call: NA
cdr3_length: 13
clone_size: NA
j_call: TRBJ2-3
cdr3_nt: TGTGCCAGCAGCTTAGAGGGTTCAGATACGCAGTATTTT
cdr3_aa: CASSLEGSDTQYF

v_call: TRBV5-8
d_call: NA
cdr3_length: 15
clone_size: NA
j_call: TRBJ2-1
cdr3_nt: TGTGCCAGCAGCTTGGGTCAGAACAACTACAATGAGCAGTTCTTC
cdr3_aa: CASSLGQNNYNEQFF

v_call: TRBV30
d_call: TRBD1
cdr3_length: 14
clone_size: few
j_call: TRBJ1-1
cdr3_nt: TGTGCCTGGACGAGTGGACAGGGGATAAGTGAAGCTTTCTTT
cdr3_aa: CAWTSGQGISEAFF

v_call: TRBV5-1
d_call: NA
cdr3_length: 12
clone_size: few
j_call: TRBJ2-1
cdr3_nt: TGCGCCAGCAGCTTCCGACCGGGTGAGCAGTTCTTC
cdr3_aa: CASSFRPGEQFF

v_call: TRBV28
d_call: NA
cdr3_length: 13
clone_size: NA
j_call: TRBJ2-1
cdr3_nt: TGTGCCAGCGAGGGCGGGATAAACAATGAGCAGTTCTTC
cdr3_aa: CASEGGINNEQFF

v_call: TRBV7-2
d_call: NA
cdr3_length: 13
clone_size: NA
j_call: TRBJ2-7
cdr3_nt: TGTGCCAGCAGCTCGAGGGATTTCTACGAGCAGTACTTC
cdr3_aa: CASSSRDFYEQYF

v_call: TRBV5-4
d_call: NA
cdr3_length: 16
clone_size: NA
j_call: TRBJ2-2
cdr3_nt: TGTGCCAGCAGCCGTTCTAGCGCCGACACGACCGGGGAGCTGTTTTTT
cdr3_aa: CASSRSSADTTGELFF

v_call: TRBV19
d_call: NA
cdr3_length: 13
clone_size: NA
j_call: TRBJ1-1
cdr3_nt: TGTGCCAGTAGTGAACAGGGTCCCACTGAAGCTTTCTTT
cdr3_aa: CASSEQGPTEAFF

v_call: TRBV7-9
d_call: NA
cdr3_length: 11
clone_size: medium-sized
j_call: TRBJ1-1
cdr3_nt: TGTGCCAGCAGCCTCGAACCTGAAGCTTTCTTT
cdr3_aa: CASSLEPEAFF

v_call: TRBV7-9
d_call: NA
cdr3_length: 15
clone_size: NA
j_call: TRBJ2-5
cdr3_nt: TGTGCCAGCAGCTTAGGGCGGGCCTTCCAAGAGACCCAGTACTTC
cdr3_aa: CASSLGRAFQETQYF

v_call: TRBV4-2
d_call: NA
cdr3_length: 15
clone_size: NA
j_call: TRBJ2-2
cdr3_nt: TGTGCCAGCAGCCAAGGGACCGCTGACACCGGGGAGCTGTTTTTT
cdr3_aa: CASSQGTADTGELFF

v_call: TRBV7-9
d_call: NA
cdr3_length: 14
clone_size: NA
j_call: TRBJ1-5
cdr3_nt: TGTGCCAGCAGCTTATCAGGGATCAATCAGCCCCAGCATTTT
cdr3_aa: CASSLSGINQPQHF

v_call: TRBV5-6
d_call: NA
cdr3_length: 15
clone_size: NA
j_call: TRBJ1-1
cdr3_nt: TGTGCCAGCAGCTTGGAGGTAGGATGGGACACTGAAGCTTTCTTT
cdr3_aa: CASSLEVGWDTEAFF

v_call: TRBV21-1
d_call: NA
cdr3_length: 14
clone_size: NA
j_call: TRBJ1-5
cdr3_nt: TGTGCCAGCAGCTTTGGACGGGGGTATCAGCCCCAGCATTTT
cdr3_aa: CASSFGRGYQPQHF

v_call: TRBV7-3
d_call: TRBD2
cdr3_length: 15
clone_size: once
j_call: TRBJ2-3
cdr3_nt: TGTGCCAGCAGCTTAATAGCGGGAGGGACAGATACGCAGTATTTT
cdr3_aa: CASSLIAGGTDTQYF

v_call: TRBV7-9
d_call: NA
cdr3_length: 14
clone_size: NA
j_call: TRBJ2-7
cdr3_nt: TGTGCCAGCAGCCAAGTCGGGACCCCCTACGAGCAGTACTTC
cdr3_aa: CASSQVGTPYEQYF

v_call: TRBV2
d_call: NA
cdr3_length: 13
clone_size: NA
j_call: TRBJ2-7
cdr3_nt: TGTGCCAGCAGCTCGGGCGGCACCTACGAGCAGTACTTC
cdr3_aa: CASSSGGTYEQYF

v_call: TRBV5-1
d_call: NA
cdr3_length: 11
clone_size: once
j_call: TRBJ2-1
cdr3_nt: TGCGCCAGCAGCGTCCGGAATGAGCAGTTCTTC
cdr3_aa: CASSVRNEQFF

v_call: TRBV7-7
d_call: NA
cdr3_length: 15
clone_size: NA
j_call: TRBJ2-7
cdr3_nt: TGTGCTAGCAGCCTGCTAGGACTACCTATCTACGAGCAGTACTTC
cdr3_aa: CASSLLGLPIYEQYF

v_call: TRBV27
d_call: NA
cdr3_length: 14
clone_size: NA
j_call: TRBJ1-2
cdr3_nt: TGTGCCAGCAGTTATAATACAGGGAACTATGGCTACACCTTC
cdr3_aa: CASSYNTGNYGYTF